The T cell receptor (beta chain) described here comes from a study of T cells expressing NK-cell markers. Across the whole study: One of the eight sequenced donors was seronegative, whereas the other seven were HCMV-seropositive.

This CDR3 is built from 18 residues. Germline lookup yields CDR1 SEHNR and CDR2 FQNEAQ (reference sequence). Findings of the study overall: In more than 5 donors, dominant CD3+CD56+NKG2C+ clones formed about 1.0-7.0% of CD8+ cells.

TCRdb reworked the 5' RACE reads into one entry per CDR3 protein, no DNA. Its table lists about 460,000 distinct CDR3 sequences. On this clonotype itself: Antigen: not known.

Material for sequencing was blood T cells: a sorted CD56 or NKG2C T cell subset, CD4+ or CD8+ T cells, or bulk PBMC T cells (not recorded which). This TCR came from a woman aged 45-65 years in good health. This chain joins TRBV7-9 and TRBJ2-2; TCRdb selects TRBD1, and the lack of DNA leaves this call unchecked. CDR3 loop: CASSPDRGGTSDGGELFF.